The 25 T cell receptor beta chains in this list originate from one sample, sequenced in a study of blood T cell repertoires in COVID-19. Sequencing used immunoSEQ multiplex PCR; TCRdb keeps in-frame clones, though not all of them. Of roughly 380,000 clones listed, around nine tenths are singletons. Sample: PBMCs or T cells enriched from blood (not recorded which). The receptor set was obtained from a woman in her 30s who had been exposed to COVID-19.

The chain couples TRBV11-2 to TRBJ2-3; TRBD2 aligns across 7 bases. V trimming: 3 bases; J trimming: 6 bases; junction bases outside the gene matches: 9. Germline CDR1 reads SGHAT; CDR2 reads FQNNGV. The CDR3 runs to 15 residues. The chain's CDR3 is CASSFGQRGRDTQYF. For the CDR3, the DNA is TGTGCCAGCAGCTTCGGTCAGCGGGGCCGGGATACGCAGTATTTT.

The V and J genes are TRBV5-1 and TRBJ2-3, with 9 bases matching TRBD1. The junction had 1 base not matched to a gene; V was cut back by 0 bases and J by 2 bases. In germline, CDR1 is SGHRS, CDR2 YFSETQ. The CDR3 is 15 amino acids. CDR3 residues: CASSLGDRVTDTQYF. The CDR3 coding sequence is TGCGCCAGCAGCTTGGGGGACAGGGTCACAGATACGCAGTATTTT.

The chain carries TRBV6-1 and TRBJ2-7, with D possibly TRBD2 on 6 matching bases. Trimming shortened V by 0 bases and J by 2 bases, and 8 bases separated the two germline ends. Germline assignment: CDR1 MNHNS and CDR2 SASEGT. The CDR3 spans 14 residues. Here the CDR3 DNA reads TGTGCCAGCAGTGAAGCGCGGGAAACCTACGAGCAGTACTTC. Encoded protein: CASSEARETYEQYF.

The V and J genes are TRBV27 and TRBJ2-7, with 13 bases fitting TRBD2. With 5 bases clipped from V and 3 bases from J, the junction kept 13 bases outside the gene matches. Germline CDR1 reads MNHEY; CDR2 reads SMNVEV (reference sequence). The CDR3 covers 18 residues. The DNA for the CDR3 is TGTGCCAGCAGTCAAGGGACTAGCGGGACGCCCATCAGCTACGAGCAGTACTTC. It is translated as CASSQGTSGTPISYEQYF.

The V gene is TRBV12-3 or TRBV12-4, the J gene TRBJ1-1, with D unresolved. There are 13 residues in the CDR3. The V end was cut by 2 bases, the J end by 8 bases, with 12 bases between. The CDR3, as DNA: TGTGCCAGCAGTTTATTCAGCAGGCCCGAAGCTTTCTTT. Translation gives CASSLFSRPEAFF.

Regarding this clone: The same CDR3 can be traced to other DNA sequences in this sample. The chain is built from TRBV7-9 and TRBJ2-7; D gene ambiguous. CDR3 size: 11 residues. CDR1 SEHNR and CDR2 FQNEAQ come from the germline V gene (reference sequence). With 5 bases removed from V and 1 base from J, the gap between germline ends came to 3 bases. The CDR3 here is CASSPSYEQYF. The CDR3 DNA reads as TGTGCCAGCAGCCCTTCCTACGAGCAGTACTTC.

This clone was observed a single time. The chain links TRBV11-3 to TRBJ2-7; 15 positions match TRBD2. Germline V lookup: CDR1 SGHNT, CDR2 YENEEA. CDR3 length: 17 amino acids. V was pared by 3 bases and J by 1 base, with 4 bases of the junction left unmatched. In nucleotides, the CDR3 is TGTGCCAGCAGCTTTGGACTAGCGGGAGGGTTGTCCTACGAGCAGTACTTC. Protein: CASSFGLAGGLSYEQYF.

This chain uses TRBV7-9 with TRBJ1-4, with 7 bases that match TRBD1. CDR3 size: 15 residues. V shed 1 base and J 8 bases; nucleotides not matched to a gene: 7. Germline V gene data show CDR1 as SEHNR and CDR2 as FQNEAQ (reference sequence). CDR3 protein: CASSLDGTEGEKLFF. The DNA of the CDR3 is TGTGCCAGCAGCTTAGACGGGACAGAGGGGGAAAAACTGTTTTTT.

The chain uses TRBV28 and TRBJ2-1, with 11 nucleotides matching TRBD1. Germline values: CDR1 MDHEN, CDR2 SYDVKM. This CDR3 region has 19 residues. The V segment lost 3 bases and the J segment 0 bases; nucleotides outside the gene matches: 10. The CDR3 loop reads CASSFVPGQGGISYNEQFF. CDR3 in DNA: TGTGCCAGCAGTTTTGTACCGGGACAGGGGGGGATCTCCTACAATGAGCAGTTCTTC.

The rearrangement links TRBV28 to TRBJ1-4; TRBD1 matches at 7 bases. The length of the CDR3 is 15 residues. The germline V gene encodes CDR1 MDHEN and CDR2 SYDVKM. V trimming: 6 bases; J trimming: 4 bases; junction bases outside the gene matches: 8. Here the CDR3 DNA reads TGTGCCAGCAGCCGCGGGACAGTGGATAATGAAAAACTGTTTTTT. This translates into CASSRGTVDNEKLFF.

This rearrangement joins TRBV9 to TRBJ1-2; D gene unclear. The V gene's germline CDR1 is SGDLS and CDR2 YYNGEE. With 4 bases removed from V and 8 bases from J, the gap between germline ends came to 18 bases. The CDR3 covers 14 residues. CDR3 in DNA: TGTGCCAGCAGCCCTATCGGGAGGGTAAACGGCTACACCTTC. Its translation is CASSPIGRVNGYTF.

The V and J genes are TRBV7-6 and TRBJ2-1; D is possibly TRBD2 (5 bases). Trimming cost V 2 bases and J 4 bases, with 12 bases left between them. Germline CDR1 reads SGHVS; CDR2 reads FNYEAQ. CDR3 length: 15 amino acids. CDR3: CASSLSGEFYNEQFF. The CDR3 DNA reads as TGTGCCAGCAGCTTAAGCGGAGAATTTTACAATGAGCAGTTCTTC. Drawing the rest from reference TRBV7-6 and TRBJ2-1, the complete variable domain is GAGVSQSPRYKVTKRGQDVALRCDPISGHVSLYWYRQALGQGPEFLTYFNYEAQQDKSGLPNDRFSAERPEGSISTLTIQRTEQRDSAMYRCASSLSGEFYNEQFFGPGTRLTVL.

This chain joins TRBV14 and TRBJ2-7, with a possible D match to TRBD2 (5 bases). The CDR3 length is 14 residues. V lost 1 base and J 0 bases, leaving 7 bases between the germline ends. CDR1 is SGHDN and CDR2 is FVKESK in the germline V gene. CDR3: CASSQVGSSYEQYF. As DNA, the CDR3 is TGTGCCAGCAGCCAAGTGGGGAGCTCCTACGAGCAGTACTTC.

The V call is TRBV6-6, the J call TRBJ2-1; 7 bases line up with TRBD2. The CDR3 totals 15 residues. Germline V gene sequence: CDR1 MNHNY, CDR2 SVGAGI (reference sequence). With 0 bases clipped from V and 5 bases from J, the junction kept 4 bases outside the gene matches. The CDR3 spells CASSYSSGENNEQFF. DNA of the CDR3: TGTGCCAGCAGTTACTCCAGCGGGGAAAACAATGAGCAGTTCTTC.

The count of this clone is one. The J gene is TRBJ1-5, the V gene TRBV6-2 or TRBV6-3; a weak D match, TRBD1 (5 bases). This CDR3 comprises 16 residues. Germline CDR1 reads MNHEY; CDR2 reads SVGEGT. Trimming removed 2 bases from V and 0 bases from J, with 11 bases in between. CDR3 DNA sequence: TGTGCCAGCAGTTACCTCAGGGTGGATAGCAATCAGCCCCAGCATTTT. This sequence encodes CASSYLRVDSNQPQHF.

The chain joins TRBV2 to TRBJ1-1; a possible D gene is TRBD1 (5 bases). The CDR3 contains 14 residues. The V gene lost 6 bases and the J gene lost 1 base, with 12 bases spanning the gap. Germline-derived CDR1 and CDR2 are SNHLY and FYNNEI. For the CDR3, the DNA is TGTGCCAGCAGCCAAGACAGCCCGAACACTGAAGCTTTCTTT. It is translated as CASSQDSPNTEAFF. Combining the CDR3 with reference TRBV2 and TRBJ1-1 gives the whole variable domain EPEVTQTPSHQVTQMGQEVILRCVPISNHLYFYWYRQILGQKVEFLVSFYNNEISEKSEIFDDQFSVERPDGSNFTLKIRSTKLEDSAMYFCASSQDSPNTEAFFGQGTRLTVV.

V usage is TRBV28 and J usage is TRBJ1-5; D ambiguous. The V end was cut by 3 bases, the J end by 1 base, with 7 bases between. CDR1 is MDHEN and CDR2 is SYDVKM in the germline V gene. CDR3 size: 14 residues. CDR3 loop: CASSLRVSNQPQHF. DNA for the CDR3: TGTGCCAGCAGTTTGCGAGTAAGCAATCAGCCCCAGCATTTT.

V gene TRBV6-5 combines with J gene TRBJ2-7; 7 bases line up with TRBD1. The CDR3 totals 15 residues. CDR1 is MNHEY, CDR2 SVGAGI, per germline. Unmatched junction bases numbered 8, after V lost 0 bases and J lost 6 bases. Written as DNA, the CDR3 is TGTGCCAGCAGTTACTCCAACAGGGGTGCCTTCGAGCAGTACTTC. It yields the protein CASSYSNRGAFEQYF.

V gene TRBV11-2 combines with J gene TRBJ2-1; the match to TRBD1 covers 7 bases. Trimming took 5 bases from V and 3 from J; bases not matched to a gene: 7. The CDR3 loop spans 15 amino acids. Germline V gene data show CDR1 as SGHAT and CDR2 as FQNNGV. The CDR3 loop reads CASSQADRSYNEQFF. In nucleotides, the CDR3 is TGTGCCAGCAGCCAGGCGGACAGGAGCTACAATGAGCAGTTCTTC.

V is TRBV18 and J is TRBJ1-1, with D possibly matching TRBD1 (5 bases). V was shortened by 0 bases and J by 4 bases, with 12 bases between the two germline ends. Germline CDR1 KGHSH, CDR2 LQKENI. The CDR3 is 15 amino acids. CDR3 residues: CASSPPGGAGTEAFF. CDR3 in DNA: TGTGCCAGCTCACCACCAGGAGGGGCCGGCACTGAAGCTTTCTTT.

In its sample, this clone was seen once. The chain joins TRBV29-1 to TRBJ1-1; D unresolved. V lost 4 bases, J lost 1 base, and 10 bases lay in between. Germline assignment: CDR1 SQVTM and CDR2 ANQGSEA. CDR3 length equals 13 residues. Here the CDR3 DNA reads TGCAGCGTTGGTGGCAGGTCGAACACTGAAGCTTTCTTT. Amino acid sequence: CSVGGRSNTEAFF.

The chain employs TRBV7-6 and TRBJ2-3, with TRBD1 matching over 8 bases. In germline, CDR1 is SGHVS, CDR2 FNYEAQ. The CDR3 is 17 residues long. With 1 base clipped from V and 1 base from J, the junction kept 7 bases outside the gene matches. CDR3 nucleotide sequence: TGTGCCAGCAGCTTAGTGGCAGCCAGGGGGCGCACAGATACGCAGTATTTT. Encoded protein: CASSLVAARGRTDTQYF. The full variable domain, its missing parts supplied by reference TRBV7-6 and TRBJ2-3, is GAGVSQSPRYKVTKRGQDVALRCDPISGHVSLYWYRQALGQGPEFLTYFNYEAQQDKSGLPNDRFSAERPEGSISTLTIQRTEQRDSAMYRCASSLVAARGRTDTQYFGPGTRLTVL.

This chain connects TRBV5-1 to TRBJ2-7; 12 bases match TRBD2. Germline V gene sequence: CDR1 SGHRS, CDR2 YFSETQ. The CDR3 is 18 residues long. The V gene end was trimmed by 3 bases and the J gene end by 0 bases; junction bases not matched to a gene: 10. In nucleotides, the CDR3 is TGCGCCAGCAGCTCAGTGCCTAGCGGGAGGGCCGCCTCCTACGAGCAGTACTTC. Residues: CASSSVPSGRAASYEQYF.

This chain joins TRBV6-5 and TRBJ2-3, with D maybe TRBD2 (6 bases). This CDR3 has 11 amino acids. CDR1 is MNHEY and CDR2 is SVGAGI in the germline V gene. V gave up 6 bases and J gave up 9 bases, with 10 bases separating them. CDR3 DNA sequence: TGTGCCAGCAGCCGAGGAGGGACGCAGTATTTT. It is translated as CASSRGGTQYF.

CDR3 bases: TGTGCCAGCAGCACGGGACTAGCGGGAGCGGAGACCCAGTACTTC. Amino acid sequence: CASSTGLAGAETQYF. The rearrangement links TRBV14 to TRBJ2-5; 14 bases are a match to TRBD2. The CDR3 consists of 15 residues. The germline V gene has CDR1 SGHDN and CDR2 FVKESK. J lost 5 bases, V lost 5 bases, and 4 bases had no gene match.